This T cell receptor beta chain is drawn from a study of T cell repertoires in cytomegalovirus infection. Background on the study: Signatures in public TCR beta sequences pointed to both CMV infection and matching HLA type.

This clonotype has just one count. What it recognizes is unknown. MiXCR, run by TCRdb on the reads, gives a single entry per CDR3 protein. This sample has 300,000 to 450,000 distinct CDR3 sequences; over 15% occur once, and the top ten carry approximately 10%. Points from the study as a whole: HLA-C-restricted CMV clonotypes gave the most frequent clonotype in two of eight donors. Frequencies of public TCR beta families were cumulated, and this identified carriers of CMV plus the relevant HLA.

V was clipped by 6 bases and J by 5 bases, with 19 bases between them. This CDR3 has 14 residues. Germline values: CDR1 SQVTM, CDR2 ANQGSEA. The sample consisted of PBMCs. The V gene is TRBV29-1, the J gene TRBJ2-5; D perhaps matches TRBD1 (6 bases). The clonotype comes from a human donor in good health (CMV status not recorded). Some clones in this sample may be carry-over from other donors' samples. The CDR3 DNA is TGCAGCGTGGATATGACAGGCCCTCTCGAGACCCAGTACTTC. The encoded protein is CSVDMTGPLETQYF. Full variable domain (missing parts from reference TRBV29-1 and TRBJ2-5): SAVISQKPSRDICQRGTSLTIQCQVDSQVTMMFWYRQQPGQSLTLIATANQGSEATYESGFVIDKFPISRPNLTFSTLTVSNMSPEDSSIYLCSVDMTGPLETQYFGPGTRLLVL.